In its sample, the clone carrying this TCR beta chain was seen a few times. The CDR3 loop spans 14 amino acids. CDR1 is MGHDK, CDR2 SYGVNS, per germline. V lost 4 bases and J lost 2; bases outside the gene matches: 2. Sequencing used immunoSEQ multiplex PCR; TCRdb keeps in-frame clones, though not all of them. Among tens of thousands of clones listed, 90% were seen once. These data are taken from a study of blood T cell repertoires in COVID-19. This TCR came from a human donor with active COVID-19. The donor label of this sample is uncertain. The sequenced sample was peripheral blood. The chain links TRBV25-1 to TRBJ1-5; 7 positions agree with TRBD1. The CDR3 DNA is TGTGCCAGCAGTGGCGACAGGGGCAATCAGCCCCAGCATTTT. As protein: CASSGDRGNQPQHF.